This TCR beta chain was sequenced during a study of cytomegalovirus exposure and HLA in healthy donors. The overall study: Findings of an earlier analysis included around 120 million unique TCR beta sequences from 180 million or so T cells. Study outcomes and limitations: Among the sequence variants, a highly shared cluster was likely an artifact of sequencing. Reported performance of the classifier showed diagnosis of cytomegalovirus status with high specificity and sensitivity.

To note about this clone: What it recognizes is unknown.

Primers: 60 Vbeta forward and 13 Jbeta reverse. Measured with immunoSEQ multiplex PCR; TCRdb has only the in-frame clones, and not every one. The table includes 95,000 to 100,000 clones, approximately 72% detected once. The germline V gene has CDR1 WNHNN and CDR2 SYGVQD (reference sequence). The length of the CDR3 is 16 residues. The V segment lost 5 bases and the J segment 1 base; nucleotides outside the gene matches: 8. The V gene is TRBV10-1, the J gene TRBJ2-3; TRBD2 matches 8 bases. The sample taken for sequencing was PBMCs. This receptor was taken from a man in his forties in good health and CMV-seropositive. The chain's CDR3 is CASSHGTRQGTDTQYF. CDR3 coding DNA: TGCGCCAGCAGTCACGGGACTAGGCAGGGCACAGATACGCAGTATTTT.